This TCR beta chain derives from a study of naive and memory T cell subsets. Findings and caveats of the study: Naive repertoires, especially CD8, held a few larger clonotypes, possibly memory cells re-expressing CD45RA. Clonotypes here are unpaired alpha or beta chain sequences.

The trim removed 4 bases at V and 8 bases at J, leaving 9 bases unmatched. This CDR3 is 14 amino acids long. Germline loops: CDR1 SGHTA, CDR2 FQGNSA. Separate alpha and beta amplification began at the second PCR step. Both TRBC1 and TRBC2 were covered by a beta constant-region primer of two equimolar oligonucleotides. Using its own MiXCR run on the UMI-ligation and nested PCR reads, TCRdb lists one record per CDR3 protein. Of 120,000 to 150,000 distinct CDR3 sequences in the sample, about 15% were seen once. As regards this clonotype: The antigen is undetermined.

The receptor was isolated from a human donor in good health. What was sequenced was naive CD4+ T cells from blood. This sequence joins TRBV7-2 and TRBJ1-2, with 8 nucleotides matching TRBD1. The CDR3, as DNA: TGTGCCAGCAGCTCCGCCCAGGGGGCGACGGGCTACACCTTC. This encodes CASSSAQGATGYTF.